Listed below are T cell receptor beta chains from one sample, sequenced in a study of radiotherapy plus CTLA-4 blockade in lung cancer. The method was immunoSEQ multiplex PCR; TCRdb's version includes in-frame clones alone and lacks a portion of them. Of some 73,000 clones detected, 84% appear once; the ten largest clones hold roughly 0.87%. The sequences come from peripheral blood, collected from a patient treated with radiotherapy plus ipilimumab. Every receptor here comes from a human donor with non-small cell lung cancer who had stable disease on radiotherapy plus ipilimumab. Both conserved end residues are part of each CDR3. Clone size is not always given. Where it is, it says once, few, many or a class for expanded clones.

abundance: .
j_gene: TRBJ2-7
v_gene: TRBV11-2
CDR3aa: CASSSPRTRRNYEQYF

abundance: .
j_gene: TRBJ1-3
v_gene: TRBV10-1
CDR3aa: CASSDPTGAGNTIYF

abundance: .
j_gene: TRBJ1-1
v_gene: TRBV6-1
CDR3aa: CASSDQATLANTEAFF

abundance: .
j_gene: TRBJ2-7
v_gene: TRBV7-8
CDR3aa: CASRSRTGGEQYF

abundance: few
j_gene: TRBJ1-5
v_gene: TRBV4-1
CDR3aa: CASSPGTGYQPQHF

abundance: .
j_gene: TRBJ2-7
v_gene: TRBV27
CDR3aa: CASSETSSYEQYF

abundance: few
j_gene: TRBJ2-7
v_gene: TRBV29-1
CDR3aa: CSDLSNSYEQYF

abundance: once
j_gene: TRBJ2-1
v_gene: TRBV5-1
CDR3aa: CASSSGTGLGNEQFF

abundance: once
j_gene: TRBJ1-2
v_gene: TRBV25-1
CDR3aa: CASSNRGNYGYTF

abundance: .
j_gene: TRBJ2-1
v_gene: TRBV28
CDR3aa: CASSFGNGDNEQFF

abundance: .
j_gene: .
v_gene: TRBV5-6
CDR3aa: CASRRTGSPYEQYF

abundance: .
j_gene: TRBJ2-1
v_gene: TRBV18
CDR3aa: CASRGPPGGNEQFF

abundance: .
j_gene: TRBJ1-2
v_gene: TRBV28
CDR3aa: CASTKSGTSGGYTF

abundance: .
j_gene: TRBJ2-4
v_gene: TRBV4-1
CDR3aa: CASSHSREYQDTKNIQYF

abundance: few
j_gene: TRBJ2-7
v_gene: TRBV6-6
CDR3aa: CASSYSPGGEQYF

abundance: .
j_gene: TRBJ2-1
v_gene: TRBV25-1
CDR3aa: CASSAPGQGGNEQFF

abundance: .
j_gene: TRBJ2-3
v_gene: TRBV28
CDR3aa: CASSSGTSGSPDTQYF

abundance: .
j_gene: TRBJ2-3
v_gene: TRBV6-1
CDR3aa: CASSDRGPTDTQYF

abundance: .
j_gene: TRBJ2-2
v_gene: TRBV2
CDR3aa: CASSPGYTDTGELFF

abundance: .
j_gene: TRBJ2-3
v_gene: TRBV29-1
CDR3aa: CSVPGLLLTDTQYF

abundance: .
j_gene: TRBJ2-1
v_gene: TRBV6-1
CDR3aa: CASSEAALAGGYEQFF

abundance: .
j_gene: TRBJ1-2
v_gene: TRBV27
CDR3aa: CASSLGRRGADYGYTF